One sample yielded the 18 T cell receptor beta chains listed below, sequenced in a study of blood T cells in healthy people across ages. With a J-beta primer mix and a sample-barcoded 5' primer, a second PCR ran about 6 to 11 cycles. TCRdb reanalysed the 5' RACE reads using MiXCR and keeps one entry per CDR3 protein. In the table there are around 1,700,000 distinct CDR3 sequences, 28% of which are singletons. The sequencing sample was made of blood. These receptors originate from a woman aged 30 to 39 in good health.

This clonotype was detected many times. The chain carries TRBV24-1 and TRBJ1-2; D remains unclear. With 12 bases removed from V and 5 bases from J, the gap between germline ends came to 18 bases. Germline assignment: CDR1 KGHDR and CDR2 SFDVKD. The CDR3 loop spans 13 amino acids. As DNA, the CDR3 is TGTGCCCCCTCGGTTTGGATTGAGTATGGCTACACCTTC. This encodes CAPSVWIEYGYTF.

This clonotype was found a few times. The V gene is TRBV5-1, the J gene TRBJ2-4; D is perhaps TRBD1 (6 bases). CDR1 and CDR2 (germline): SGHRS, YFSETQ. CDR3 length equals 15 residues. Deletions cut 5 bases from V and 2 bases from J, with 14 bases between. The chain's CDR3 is CASSLQGFSKNIQYF. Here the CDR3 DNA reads TGCGCCAGCAGTTTACAGGGTTTTTCCAAAAACATTCAGTACTTC.

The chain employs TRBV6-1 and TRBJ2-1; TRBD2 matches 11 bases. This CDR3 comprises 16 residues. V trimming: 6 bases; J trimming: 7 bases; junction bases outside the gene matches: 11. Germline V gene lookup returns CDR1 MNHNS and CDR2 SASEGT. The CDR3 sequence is CASSFRLAGKGNEQFF. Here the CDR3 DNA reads TGTGCCAGCAGCTTCAGACTAGCGGGGAAGGGAAATGAGCAGTTCTTC.

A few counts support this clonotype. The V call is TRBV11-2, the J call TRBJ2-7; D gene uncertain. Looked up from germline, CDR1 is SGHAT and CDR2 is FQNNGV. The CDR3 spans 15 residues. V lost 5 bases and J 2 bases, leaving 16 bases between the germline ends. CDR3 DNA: TGTGCCAGCAGCAATTCCCACCTACAAGCCTACGAGCAGTACTTC. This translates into CASSNSHLQAYEQYF.

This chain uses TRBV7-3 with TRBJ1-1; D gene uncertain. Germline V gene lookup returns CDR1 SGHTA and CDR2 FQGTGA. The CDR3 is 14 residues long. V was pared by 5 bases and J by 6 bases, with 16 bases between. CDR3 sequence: CASSPSGVEAEAFF. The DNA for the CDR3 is TGTGCCAGCAGCCCCTCCGGTGTAGAGGCTGAAGCTTTCTTT.

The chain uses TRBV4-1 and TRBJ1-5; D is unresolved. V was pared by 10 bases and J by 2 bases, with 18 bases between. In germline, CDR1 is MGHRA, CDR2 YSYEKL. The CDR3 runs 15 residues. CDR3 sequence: CANRWSGKGNQPQHF. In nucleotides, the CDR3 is TGCGCCAACCGCTGGTCTGGGAAAGGCAATCAGCCCCAGCATTTT.

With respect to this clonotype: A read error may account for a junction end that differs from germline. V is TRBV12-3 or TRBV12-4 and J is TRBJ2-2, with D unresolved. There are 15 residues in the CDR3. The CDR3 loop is CASTTARTITEELFF. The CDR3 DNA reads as TGTGCCAGCACCACGGCACGGACCATCACCGAGGAGCTGTTTTTT.

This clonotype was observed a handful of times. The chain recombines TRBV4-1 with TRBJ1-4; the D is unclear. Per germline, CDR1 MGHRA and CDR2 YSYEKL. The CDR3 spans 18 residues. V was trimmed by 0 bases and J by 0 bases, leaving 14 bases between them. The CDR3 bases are TGCGCCAGCAGCCAAGACCCCCGAACGGTTGCAACTAATGAAAAACTGTTTTTT. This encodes CASSQDPRTVATNEKLFF.

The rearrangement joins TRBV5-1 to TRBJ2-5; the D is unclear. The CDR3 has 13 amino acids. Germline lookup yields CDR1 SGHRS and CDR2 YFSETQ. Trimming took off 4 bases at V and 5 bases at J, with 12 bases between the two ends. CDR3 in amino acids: CASSVITIETQYF. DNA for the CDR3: TGCGCCAGCAGCGTAATAACAATCGAGACCCAGTACTTC. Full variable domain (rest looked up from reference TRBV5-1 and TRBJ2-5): KAGVTQTPRYLIKTRGQQVTLSCSPISGHRSVSWYQQTPGQGLQFLFEYFSETQRNKGNFPGRFSGRQFSNSRSEMNVSTLELGDSALYLCASSVITIETQYFGPGTRLLVL.

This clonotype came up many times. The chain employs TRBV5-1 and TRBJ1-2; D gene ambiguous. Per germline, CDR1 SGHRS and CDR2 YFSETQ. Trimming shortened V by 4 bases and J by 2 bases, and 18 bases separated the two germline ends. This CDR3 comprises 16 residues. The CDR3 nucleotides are TGCGCCAGCAGCCCCTCTTATTTAACACTGAACTATGGCTACACCTTC. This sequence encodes CASSPSYLTLNYGYTF.

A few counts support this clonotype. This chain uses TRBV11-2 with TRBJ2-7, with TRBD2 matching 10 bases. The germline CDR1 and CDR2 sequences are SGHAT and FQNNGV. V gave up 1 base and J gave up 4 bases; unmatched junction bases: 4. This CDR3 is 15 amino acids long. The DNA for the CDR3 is TGTGCCAGCAGCTTAGCGACTAGCGGGTTTTACGAGCAGTACTTC. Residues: CASSLATSGFYEQYF. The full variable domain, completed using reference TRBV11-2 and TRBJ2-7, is EAGVAQSPRYKIIEKRQSVAFWCNPISGHATLYWYQQILGQGPKLLIQFQNNGVVDDSQLPKDRFSAERLKGVDSTLKIQPAKLEDSAVYLCASSLATSGFYEQYFGPGTRLTVT.

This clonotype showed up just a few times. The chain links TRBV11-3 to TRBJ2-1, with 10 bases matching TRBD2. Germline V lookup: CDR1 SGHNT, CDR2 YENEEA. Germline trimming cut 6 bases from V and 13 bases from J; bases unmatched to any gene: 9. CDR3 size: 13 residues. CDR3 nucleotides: TGTGCCAGCAGGGCTAGCGGGGGAAAAAATCAGTTCTTC. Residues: CASRASGGKNQFF. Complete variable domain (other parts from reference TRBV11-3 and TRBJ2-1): EAGVVQSPRYKIIEKKQPVAFWCNPISGHNTLYWYLQNLGQGPELLIRYENEEAVDDSQLPKDRFSAERLKGVDSTLKIQPAELGDSAVYLCASRASGGKNQFFGPGTRLTVL.

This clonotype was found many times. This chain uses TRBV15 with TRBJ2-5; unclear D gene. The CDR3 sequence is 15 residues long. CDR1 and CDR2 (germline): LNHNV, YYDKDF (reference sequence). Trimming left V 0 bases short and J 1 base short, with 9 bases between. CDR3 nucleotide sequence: TGTGCCACCAGCAGAGATTATGCATCCCAAGAGACCCAGTACTTC. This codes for CATSRDYASQETQYF.

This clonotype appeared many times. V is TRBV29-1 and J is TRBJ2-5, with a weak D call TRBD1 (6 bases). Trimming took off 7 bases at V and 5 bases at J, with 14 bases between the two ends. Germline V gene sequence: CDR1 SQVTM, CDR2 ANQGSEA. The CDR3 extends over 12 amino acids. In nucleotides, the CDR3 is TGCAGCGCGTTCTGGGACAAGGAGACCCAGTACTTC. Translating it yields CSAFWDKETQYF.

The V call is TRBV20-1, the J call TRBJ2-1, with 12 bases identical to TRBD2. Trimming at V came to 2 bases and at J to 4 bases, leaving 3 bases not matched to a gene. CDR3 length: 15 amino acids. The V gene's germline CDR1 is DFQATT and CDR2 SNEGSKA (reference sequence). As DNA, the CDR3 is TGCAGTGCTAGAAGGCTAGCGGGGGGGTACAATGAGCAGTTCTTC. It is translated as CSARRLAGGYNEQFF.

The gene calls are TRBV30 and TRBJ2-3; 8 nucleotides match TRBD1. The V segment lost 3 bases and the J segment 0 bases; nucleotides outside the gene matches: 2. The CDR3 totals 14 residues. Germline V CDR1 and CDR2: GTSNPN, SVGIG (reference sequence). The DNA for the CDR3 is TGTGCCTGGAGGGGACAGGCCAGCACAGATACGCAGTATTTT. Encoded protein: CAWRGQASTDTQYF.

This CDR3 reads CASSLREGMGYTF. The CDR3 region has the DNA TGTGCCAGCAGCTTAAGGGAGGGTATGGGCTACACCTTC. The chain links TRBV7-2 to TRBJ1-2; D ambiguous. The V end was cut by 2 bases, the J end by 8 bases, with 12 bases between. The CDR3 extends over 13 amino acids. Germline loops: CDR1 SGHTA, CDR2 FQGNSA.

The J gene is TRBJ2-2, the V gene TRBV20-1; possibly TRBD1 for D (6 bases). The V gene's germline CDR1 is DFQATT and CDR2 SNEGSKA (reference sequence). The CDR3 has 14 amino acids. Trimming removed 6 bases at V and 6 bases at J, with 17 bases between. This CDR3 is CSATHWGRPGELFF. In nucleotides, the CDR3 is TGCAGTGCAACTCACTGGGGGCGACCCGGGGAGCTGTTTTTT.